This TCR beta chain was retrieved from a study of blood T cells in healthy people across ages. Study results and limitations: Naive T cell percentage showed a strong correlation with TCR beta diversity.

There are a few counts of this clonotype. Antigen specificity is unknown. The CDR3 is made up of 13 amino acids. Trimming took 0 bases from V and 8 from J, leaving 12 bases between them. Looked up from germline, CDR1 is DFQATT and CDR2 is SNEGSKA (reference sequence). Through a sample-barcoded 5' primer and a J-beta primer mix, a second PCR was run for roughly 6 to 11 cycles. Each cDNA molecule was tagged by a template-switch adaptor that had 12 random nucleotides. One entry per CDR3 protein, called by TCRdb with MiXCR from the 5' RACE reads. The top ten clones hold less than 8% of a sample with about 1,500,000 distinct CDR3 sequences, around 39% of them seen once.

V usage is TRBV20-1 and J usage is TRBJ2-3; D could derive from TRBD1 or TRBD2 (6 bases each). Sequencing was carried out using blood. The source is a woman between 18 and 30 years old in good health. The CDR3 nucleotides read TGCAGTGCTAGAGACGGGGGCTTGGGTACGCAGTATTTT. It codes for CSARDGGLGTQYF.